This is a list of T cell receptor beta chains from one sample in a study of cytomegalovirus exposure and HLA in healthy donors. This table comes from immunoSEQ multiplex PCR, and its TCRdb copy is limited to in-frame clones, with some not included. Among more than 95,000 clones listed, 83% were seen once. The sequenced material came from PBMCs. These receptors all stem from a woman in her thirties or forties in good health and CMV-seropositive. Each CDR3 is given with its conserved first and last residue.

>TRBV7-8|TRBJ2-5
CASSPFRPGLAEETQYF
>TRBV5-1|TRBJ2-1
CASSFSGRAYNEQFF
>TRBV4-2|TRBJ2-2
CASSQGDFVRHGELFF
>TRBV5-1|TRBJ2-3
CASTPGHSVTDTQYF
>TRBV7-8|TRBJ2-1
CASSLLSGSAYNEQFF
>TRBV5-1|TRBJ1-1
CASSLEGQSNTEAFF
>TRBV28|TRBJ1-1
CASSIPGQGSVEAFF
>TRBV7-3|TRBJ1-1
CASSPQANTEAFF
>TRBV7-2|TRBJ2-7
CASSASTGHYEQYF
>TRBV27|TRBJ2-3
CASSFQGLTDTQYF
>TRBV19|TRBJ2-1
CASSTSGHTYNEQFF
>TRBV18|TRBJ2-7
CASSPRIAISYEQYF
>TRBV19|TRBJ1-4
CASKNRGNNEKLFF
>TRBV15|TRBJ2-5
CATSSDEYSGRPQETQYF
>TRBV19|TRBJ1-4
CASSIGDKKLFF
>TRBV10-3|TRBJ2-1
CAIRVEQNEQFF
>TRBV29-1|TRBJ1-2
CSVGEDGYTF
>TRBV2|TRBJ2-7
CASKSDRDSTYEQYF
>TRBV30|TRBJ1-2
CAWSVRDSYGYTF
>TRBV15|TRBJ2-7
CATSRDTRGHEQYF
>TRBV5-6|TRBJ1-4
CASSLGTGTRLEKLFF
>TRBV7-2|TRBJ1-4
CASSLEAGGTAEKLFF
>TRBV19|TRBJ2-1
CASSRLDSYNEQFF